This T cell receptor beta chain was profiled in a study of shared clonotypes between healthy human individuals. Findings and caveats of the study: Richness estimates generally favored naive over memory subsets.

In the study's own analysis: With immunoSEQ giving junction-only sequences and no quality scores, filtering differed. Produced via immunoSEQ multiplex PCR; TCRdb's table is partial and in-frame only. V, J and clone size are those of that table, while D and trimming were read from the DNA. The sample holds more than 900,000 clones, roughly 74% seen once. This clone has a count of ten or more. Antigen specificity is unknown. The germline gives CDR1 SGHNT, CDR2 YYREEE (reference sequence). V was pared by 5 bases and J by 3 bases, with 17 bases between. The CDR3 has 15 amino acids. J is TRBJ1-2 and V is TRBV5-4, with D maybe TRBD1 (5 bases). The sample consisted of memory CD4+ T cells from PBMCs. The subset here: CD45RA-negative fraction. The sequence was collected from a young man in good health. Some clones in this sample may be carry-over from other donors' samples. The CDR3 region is CASSSGTHGDYGYTF. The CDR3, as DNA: TGTGCCAGCAGTTCCGGGACTCATGGGGACTATGGCTACACCTTC.